This is a list of T cell receptor beta chains from one sample in a study of shared T cell receptors in the human thymus. TCRdb keeps only in-frame clones here, not all; method: immunoSEQ multiplex PCR. Of more than 550,000 clones in the sample, 70% to 90% were seen once. A further study also used this sample, focusing on human thymus T cells.

The sequencing input was thymocytes. These receptors were taken from a girl in the first two years of life with a congenital heart defect. The CDR3 runs from the conserved cysteine through the conserved F or W.

TRBV4-1	TRBJ2-1	19	CASSQVGVFLATSYNEQFF
TRBV7-3	TRBJ1-2	19	CASSLNAEGTGVRGYGYTF
TRBV5-5	TRBJ2-1	14	CASSLFAGHNEQFF
TRBV11-2	-	14	CASSRGQGAGEQYF
TRBV7-2	TRBJ2-3	14	CASSSRQGPYTQYF
TRBV7-6	TRBJ2-7	13	CASSLVGGSGQYF
TRBV5-6	TRBJ1-1	12	CASSLGEGFAFF
TRBV4-3	TRBJ2-5	19	CASSQNYQRGVQFQETQYF
TRBV19	TRBJ2-3	16	CASSTHRVNSTDTQYF
TRBV13	TRBJ2-4	14	CASRPQGAKNIQYF
TRBV28	TRBJ1-5	13	CASSTDGYQPQHF
TRBV7-2	TRBJ2-7	14	CASSLSDSPYEQYF
TRBV4-3	TRBJ2-2	17	CASSQDGGGGNTGELFF
TRBV28	TRBJ1-1	10	CAIRGAEAFF
TRBV27	TRBJ1-6	18	CASSYKQGSSSYNSPLHF
TRBV13	TRBJ2-5	16	CASSLGAGGYRETQYF
TRBV7-9	TRBJ2-7	14	CASSHNLRTGDEYF